This T cell receptor beta chain is from a study of a mutant IDH1 vaccine in newly diagnosed glioma. Study-level results: Immune responses induced by the vaccine were seen in 93.3% of patients, spanning multiple MHC alleles. Pseudoprogression looked unconnected to shifts in top peripheral T cell clonotypes.

To note about this clone: The antigen is undetermined.

In germline, CDR1 is SGHVS, CDR2 FQNEAQ. CDR3 length: 17 amino acids. Germline trimming cut 5 bases from V and 4 bases from J; bases unmatched to any gene: 9. Specified time point: baseline, week 1 (first vaccination visit). Stated treatment: pre-vaccination baseline after standard-of-care therapy. Repertoires were generated with immunoSEQ multiplex PCR, while TCRdb's copy carries only in-frame clones and drops some. The sample has 95,000 to 100,000 clones; roughly 90% are singletons. This clonotype originated in a woman aged 45-65 years with glioma. The sample consisted of PBMCs, taken from a glioma patient treated with radiotherapy, temozolomide or both. The chain links TRBV7-8 to TRBJ2-2, with 11 bases that match TRBD2. CDR3 nucleotide sequence: TGTGCCAGCAGCCGGCTGGCGCTAGCGGGAGGCACCGGGGAGCTGTTTTTT. Translating gives CASSRLALAGGTGELFF.